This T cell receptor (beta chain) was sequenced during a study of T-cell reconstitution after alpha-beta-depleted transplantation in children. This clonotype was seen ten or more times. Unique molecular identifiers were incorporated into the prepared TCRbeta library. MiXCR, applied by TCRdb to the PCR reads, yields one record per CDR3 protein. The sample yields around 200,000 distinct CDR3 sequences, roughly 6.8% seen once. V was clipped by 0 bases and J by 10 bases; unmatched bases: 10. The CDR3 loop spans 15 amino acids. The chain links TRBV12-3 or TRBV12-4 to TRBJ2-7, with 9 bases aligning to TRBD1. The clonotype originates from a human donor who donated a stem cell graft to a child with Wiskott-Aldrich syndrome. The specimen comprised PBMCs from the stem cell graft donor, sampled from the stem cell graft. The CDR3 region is CASSLAPGQGEGQYF. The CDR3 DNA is TGTGCCAGCAGTTTAGCGCCGGGACAGGGAGAGGGTCAGTACTTC.